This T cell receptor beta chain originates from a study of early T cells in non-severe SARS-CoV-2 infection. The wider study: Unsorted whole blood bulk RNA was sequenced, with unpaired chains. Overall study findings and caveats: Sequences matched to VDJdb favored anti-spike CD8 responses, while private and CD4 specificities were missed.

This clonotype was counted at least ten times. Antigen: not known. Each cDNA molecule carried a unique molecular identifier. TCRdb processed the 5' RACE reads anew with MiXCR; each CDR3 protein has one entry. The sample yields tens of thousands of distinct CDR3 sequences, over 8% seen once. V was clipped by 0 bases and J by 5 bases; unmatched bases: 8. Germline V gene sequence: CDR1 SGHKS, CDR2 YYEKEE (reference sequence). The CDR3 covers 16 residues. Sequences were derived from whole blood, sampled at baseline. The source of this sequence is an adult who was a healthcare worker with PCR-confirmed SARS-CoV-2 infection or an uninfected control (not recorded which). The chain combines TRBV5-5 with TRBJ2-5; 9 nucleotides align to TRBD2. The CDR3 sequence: CASSLVAGAARETQYF. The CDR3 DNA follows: TGTGCCAGCAGCTTGGTAGCGGGAGCGGCCCGGGAGACCCAGTACTTC. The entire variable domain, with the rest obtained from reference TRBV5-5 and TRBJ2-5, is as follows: DAGVTQSPTHLIKTRGQQVTLRCSPISGHKSVSWYQQVLGQGPQFIFQYYEKEERGRGNFPDRFSARQFPNYSSELNVNALLLGDSALYLCASSLVAGAARETQYFGPGTRLLVL.